These 10 T cell receptor beta chains originate from one sample sequenced in a study of blood T cell repertoires in COVID-19. Generated by immunoSEQ multiplex PCR, the TCRdb table keeps only in-frame clones and is missing some. The sample includes some 110,000 clones, roughly 92% of them seen just once. The source material was peripheral blood. The receptors shown here come from a man aged 50-60 years with COVID-19, enrolled during active disease.

The rearrangement uses TRBV7-6 and TRBJ2-7; 9 bases fit TRBD2. Germline V gene data show CDR1 as SGHVS and CDR2 as FNYEAQ. V dropped 5 bases and J dropped 3; count of bases not matched to a gene: 8. This CDR3 has 15 residues. This CDR3 reads CASSPKTSGFYEQYF. CDR3 DNA: TGTGCCAGCAGCCCAAAGACTAGCGGATTCTACGAGCAGTACTTC.

J is TRBJ2-3 and V is TRBV7-9, with D unclear. CDR3 size: 11 residues. Trimming cost V 4 bases and J 3 bases, with 2 bases left between them. Germline lookup yields CDR1 SEHNR and CDR2 FQNEAQ (reference sequence). Written as DNA, the CDR3 is TGTGCCAGCAGCTCGACAGATACGCAGTATTTT. It encodes CASSSTDTQYF.

The V and J genes are TRBV9 and TRBJ1-1; unclear D gene. The CDR3 has 14 amino acids. The germline V gene has CDR1 SGDLS and CDR2 YYNGEE. The V gene lost 4 bases and the J gene lost 1 base, with 11 bases spanning the gap. CDR3 sequence: CASSPGRENTEAFF. CDR3 nucleotide sequence: TGTGCCAGCAGCCCCGGACGGGAGAACACTGAAGCTTTCTTT.

The rearrangement joins TRBV2 to TRBJ1-4; D may be TRBD1 (5 bases). Trimming left V 7 bases short and J 4 bases short, with 10 bases between. This CDR3 comprises 13 residues. CDR1 SNHLY and CDR2 FYNNEI come from the germline V gene. The CDR3 reads CASNGGNNEKLFF. The CDR3 DNA reads TGTGCCAGCAATGGGGGGAATAATGAAAAACTGTTTTTT.

The chain links TRBV5-4 to TRBJ2-3, with TRBD2 identical over 12 bases. Germline V lookup: CDR1 SGHNT, CDR2 YYREEE (reference sequence). V lost 3 bases and J lost 6; bases outside the gene matches: 11. This CDR3 has 17 amino acids. The CDR3: CASSSPLAGGPGDTQYF. In nucleotides, the CDR3 is TGTGCCAGCAGCTCTCCCCTAGCGGGAGGGCCGGGTGATACGCAGTATTTT.

V and J are TRBV5-4 and TRBJ2-4, with TRBD1 matching over 9 bases. V gave up 3 bases and J gave up 3 bases; unmatched junction bases: 10. Per the germline V gene, CDR1 is SGHNT and CDR2 is YYREEE (reference sequence). CDR3 size: 17 residues. Here the CDR3 reads CASSSYLGQGDKNIQYF. As DNA, the CDR3 is TGTGCCAGCAGCTCCTATCTGGGACAGGGCGACAAAAACATTCAGTACTTC. Drawing the rest from reference TRBV5-4 and TRBJ2-4, the complete variable domain is ETGVTQSPTHLIKTRGQQVTLRCSSQSGHNTVSWYQQALGQGPQFIFQYYREEENGRGNFPPRFSGLQFPNYSSELNVNALELDDSALYLCASSSYLGQGDKNIQYFGAGTRLSVL.

The rearrangement joins TRBV9 to TRBJ2-1, with TRBD1 matching 9 bases. The CDR3 totals 16 residues. With 3 bases clipped from V and 4 bases from J, the junction kept 8 bases outside the gene matches. Germline V gene sequence: CDR1 SGDLS, CDR2 YYNGEE. CDR3 sequence: CASSGGPGQGYNEQFF. The DNA of the CDR3 is TGTGCCAGCAGCGGAGGGCCGGGACAGGGTTACAATGAGCAGTTCTTC.

The chain is built from TRBV5-1 and TRBJ2-1, with D perhaps matching TRBD2 (7 bases). The V end was cut by 5 bases, the J end by 6 bases, with 18 bases between. In germline, CDR1 is SGHRS, CDR2 YFSETQ. The CDR3 runs 15 residues. The DNA for the CDR3 is TGCGCCAGCAGTTCAGGGGAGGGAGAGGTCAATGAGCAGTTCTTC. Its translation is CASSSGEGEVNEQFF.

This chain uses TRBV21-1 with TRBJ2-1; no DNA check was done on the table's D call, TRBD2. TRBV21-1 is labeled a pseudogene. This CDR3 region has 13 residues. The CDR3 DNA sequence: TGTGCCAGCAGCAAACTTCGAGGGAAGGCGCAGTTCTTC. It yields the protein CASSKLRGKAQFF.

V is TRBV7-2 and J is TRBJ2-3; 10 bases fit TRBD1. CDR1 is SGHTA and CDR2 is FQGNSA in the germline V gene. Unmatched junction bases numbered 3, after V lost 5 bases and J lost 1 base. This CDR3 region has 15 residues. In DNA form, the CDR3 reads TGTGCCAGCAGCGAAGGGACAGGGGGCACAGATACGCAGTATTTT. This gives the protein CASSEGTGGTDTQYF.